These 2 T cell receptor beta chains originate from one sample sequenced in a study of tumor-infiltrating lymphocytes in primary liver carcinoma. Out of unsorted whole blood came the blood RNA, and germline DNA was extracted as well. Using a constant-region primer together with ProtoScript II reverse transcriptase, TCR beta cDNA was made from around 0.55 ug of total RNA. Construction of TCR beta libraries relied on three successive nested multiplex PCR rounds employing slightly modified ARM-PCR. TRBV1-TRBV30 forward and Cbeta reverse primers drove the first two approximately 10-cycle rounds. Each CDR3 protein gets one entry after TCRdb re-called the multiplex PCR reads with MiXCR. This sample has 300,000 to 350,000 distinct CDR3 sequences, with 65% found just once. Sequencing was carried out using peripheral blood. The receptor source for this set is a middle-aged man with primary liver carcinoma and hepatitis B virus infection.

The genes are TRBV6-2 or TRBV6-3 and TRBJ1-5; D gene unclear. The CDR3 consists of 14 residues. The ends were cut back, 6 bases at V and 6 bases at J, with 15 bases in the middle. Germline V gives CDR1 MNHEY, CDR2 SVGEGT. CDR3 bases: TGTGCCAGCAGACCTATCCCAGCGGGTCAGCCCCAGCATTTT. It codes for CASRPIPAGQPQHF.

In regard to this clonotype: Given a much more abundant clone one base away, this may be a read error. This chain uses TRBV6-1 with TRBJ2-2; D perhaps matches TRBD1 (5 bases). The germline V gene has CDR1 MNHNS and CDR2 SASEGT. This CDR3 is 13 amino acids long. V lost 6 bases to trimming and J lost 5 bases, with 10 bases between them. CDR3 region: CASRTDSTGELFF. Here the CDR3 DNA reads TGTGCCAGCAGGACAGATTCGACCGGGGAGCTGTTTTTT.